This T cell receptor beta chain was captured by sequencing in a study of cytomegalovirus exposure and HLA in healthy donors. Study-wide findings and caveats: A later analysis linked around 15,000 TCR beta sequences to HLA alleles at 0.05 false discovery rate. Presence/absence analyses assumed roughly uniform sequencing depth across donors, which may not hold.

This clone was counted only a few times. Its antigen is undetermined. PCR was performed using 60 Vbeta and 13 Jbeta primers. The method was immunoSEQ multiplex PCR; TCRdb's version includes in-frame clones alone and lacks a portion of them. The data hold over 100,000 clones, with 55% to 70% observed a single time. CDR1 and CDR2 from the germline V gene are ENHRY and SYGVKD. The CDR3 is 18 residues long. V lost 6 bases to trimming and J lost 0 bases, with 18 bases between them. Sequencing used PBMCs. This clonotype was obtained from a woman aged 30 to 39 in good health and CMV-seronegative. The chain couples TRBV10-3 to TRBJ2-6, with a possible D match to TRBD1 (6 bases). The CDR3 reads CAISRDKSLGSGANVLTF. The CDR3 nucleotides read TGTGCCATCAGCCGGGACAAATCACTGGGCTCTGGGGCCAACGTCCTGACTTTC.